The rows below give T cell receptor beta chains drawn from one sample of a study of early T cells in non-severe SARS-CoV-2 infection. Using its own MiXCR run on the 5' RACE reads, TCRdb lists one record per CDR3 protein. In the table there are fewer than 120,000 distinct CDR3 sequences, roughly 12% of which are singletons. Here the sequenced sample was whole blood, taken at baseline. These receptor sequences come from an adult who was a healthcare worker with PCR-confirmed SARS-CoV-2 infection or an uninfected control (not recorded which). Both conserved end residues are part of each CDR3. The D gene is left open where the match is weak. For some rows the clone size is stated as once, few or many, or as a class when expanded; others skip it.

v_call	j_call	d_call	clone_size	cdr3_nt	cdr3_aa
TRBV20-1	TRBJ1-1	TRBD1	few	TGCAGTGCTAGAGGTCCAGGGGGCTACGGGGAAGTTAGGAACACTGAAGCTTTCTTT	CSARGPGGYGEVRNTEAFF
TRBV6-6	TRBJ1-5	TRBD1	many	TGTGCCAGCGAGGACAGGTGGGACAATCAGCCCCAGCATTTT	CASEDRWDNQPQHF
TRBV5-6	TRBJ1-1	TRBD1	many	TGTGCCAGCAGCTCATATAGGACAGGTATCTTCCCTGAAGCTTTCTTT	CASSSYRTGIFPEAFF
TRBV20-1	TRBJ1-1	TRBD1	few	TGCAGTGCTGACTCCGGGACAGGGGTAAGGAACACTGAAGCTTTCTTT	CSADSGTGVRNTEAFF
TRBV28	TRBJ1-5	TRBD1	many	TGTGCCAGCAGTTGGACAGGGAGTAATCAGCCCCAGCATTTT	CASSWTGSNQPQHF
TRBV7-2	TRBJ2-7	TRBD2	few	TGTGCCAGCAGCTTAGAGAGCGGGGGGTTCTACGAGCAGTACTTC	CASSLESGGFYEQYF
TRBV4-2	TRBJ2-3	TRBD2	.	TGTGCCAGCAGCCAAGTCGGGGGGGCCCCAGATACGCAGTATTTT	CASSQVGGAPDTQYF
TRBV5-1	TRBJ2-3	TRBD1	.	TGCGCCAGCAGCTTGGGGACAGGGGGCAGAGATACGCAGTATTTT	CASSLGTGGRDTQYF
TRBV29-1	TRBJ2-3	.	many	TGCAGCGTTGTCGACGGCCTCACAGATACGCAGTATTTT	CSVVDGLTDTQYF
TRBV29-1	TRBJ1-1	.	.	TGCAGCGTTGCAGCGAGCACTGAAGCTTTCTTT	CSVAASTEAFF
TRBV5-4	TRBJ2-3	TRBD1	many	TGTGCCAGCAGAGGGACAGGGTCAGATACGCAGTATTTT	CASRGTGSDTQYF
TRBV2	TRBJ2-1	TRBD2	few	TGTGCCAGCAGCGGAATTATAGCGGGGGCCAGCTACAATGAGCAGTTCTTC	CASSGIIAGASYNEQFF
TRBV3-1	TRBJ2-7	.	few	TGTGCCAGCAGCCAAGGGGGGAAAACCTACGAGCAGTACTTC	CASSQGGKTYEQYF
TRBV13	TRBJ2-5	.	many	TGTGCCAGCAGCACCCTGGGGCAGGGCGGAGAGACCCAGTACTTC	CASSTLGQGGETQYF
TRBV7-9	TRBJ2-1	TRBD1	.	TGTGCCAGCAGGATTACAAGGGACAGGGGAGACGAGCAGTTCTTC	CASRITRDRGDEQFF
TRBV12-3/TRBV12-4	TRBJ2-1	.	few	TGTGCCAGCAGGGACGGTAGCAACAATGAGCAGTTCTTC	CASRDGSNNEQFF
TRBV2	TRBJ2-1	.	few	TGTGCCAGCAGTGACAATCGCTACAATGAGCAGTTCTTC	CASSDNRYNEQFF
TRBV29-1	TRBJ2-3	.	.	TGCAGCTCTTCAAGGGGGGCCGCCACAGATACGCAGTATTTT	CSSSRGAATDTQYF
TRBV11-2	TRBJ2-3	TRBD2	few	TGTGCCAGCAGCTCACCGGGACTAGCGGGGCGGGCATATACGCAGTATTTT	CASSSPGLAGRAYTQYF
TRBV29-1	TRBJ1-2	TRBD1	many	TGCAGCGTTGTGACAGGGGTCTTTGGCTACACCTTC	CSVVTGVFGYTF
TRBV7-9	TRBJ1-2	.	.	TGTGCCAGCAGCTTAGTAGATGGCTACACCTTC	CASSLVDGYTF
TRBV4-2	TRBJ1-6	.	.	TGTGCCAGCAGCCAAGATTACAGGAATAATTCACCCCTCCACTTT	CASSQDYRNNSPLHF
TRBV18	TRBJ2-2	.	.	TGTGCCAGCTCTCGGCTTCGGACAGCGAACACCGGGGAGCTGTTTTTT	CASSRLRTANTGELFF
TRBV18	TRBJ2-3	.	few	TGTGCCAGCTCACCACTTGAGACAGATACGCAGTATTTT	CASSPLETDTQYF
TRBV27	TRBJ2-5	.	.	TGTGCCAGCAGTGCGATCGGGACAAATCAAGAGACCCAGTACTTC	CASSAIGTNQETQYF
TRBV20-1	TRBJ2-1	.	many	TGCAGTGCTAGAGAGGGATTCAATGAGCAGTTCTTC	CSAREGFNEQFF
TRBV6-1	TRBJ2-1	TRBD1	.	TGTGCCAGCAGTCCCGACAGGGGGGGCTACAATGAGCAGTTCTTC	CASSPDRGGYNEQFF
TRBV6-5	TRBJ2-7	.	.	TGTGCCAGCAGTTACGGGGAGCGCAGTAACGAGCAGTACTTC	CASSYGERSNEQYF
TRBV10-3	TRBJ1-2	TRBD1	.	TGTGCCATCAGTGACCCGACAGGGTCGCCAAGCTATGGCTACACCTTC	CAISDPTGSPSYGYTF
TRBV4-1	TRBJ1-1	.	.	TGCGCCAGCAGACTGGGGCAGGAGAACACTGAAGCTTTCTTT	CASRLGQENTEAFF
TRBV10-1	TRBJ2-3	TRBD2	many	TGCGCCAGCAGTGAGTCTAGGGGACTAGCGGGAGTCACAGATACGCAGTATTTT	CASSESRGLAGVTDTQYF
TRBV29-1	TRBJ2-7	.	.	TGCAGCGTTGAAGACCCCCTCGGACGGGAATACGAGCAGTACTTC	CSVEDPLGREYEQYF
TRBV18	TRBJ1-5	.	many	TGTGCCAGCTCACCAGGGACACCAAATAGCAATCAGCCCCAGCATTTT	CASSPGTPNSNQPQHF